Reported below is one T cell receptor (beta chain). These data originate in a study of T cells in localized non-small cell lung cancer. The method was immunoSEQ multiplex PCR; TCRdb's version includes in-frame clones alone and lacks a portion of them. The data show under 65,000 clones, roughly 90% seen once. The sequence was obtained from a man between 40 and 70 years old with stage I squamous cell lung carcinoma. Material: peripheral blood, obtained before any cancer treatment.

The CDR3 DNA reads as TGTGCCAGCAGCGTAGACCCGGGCGCCAATCAGCCCCAGCATTTT. Amino acid sequence: CASSVDPGANQPQHF. V gene TRBV9 combines with J gene TRBJ1-5; D unclear. The V end lost 0 bases, the J end lost 3 bases, and 10 bases lay between the germline ends. This CDR3 is 15 amino acids long. Germline CDR1 SGDLS, CDR2 YYNGEE. Complete variable domain (other parts from reference TRBV9 and TRBJ1-5): DSGVTQTPKHLITATGQRVTLRCSPRSGDLSVYWYQQSLDQGLQFLIQYYNGEERAKGNILERFSAQQFPDLHSELNLSSLELGDSALYFCASSVDPGANQPQHFGDGTRLSIL.